This TCR beta chain was documented in a study of a mutant IDH1 vaccine in newly diagnosed glioma (TCRdb year 2021). Broadly, across the study: Across visits V03 through V10, patients got a total of eight vaccinations, given in weeks 1, 3, 5, 7, 11, 15, 19 and 23. Vaccination started 4-6 weeks after radiotherapy alone, or was given together with temozolomide cycles in the groups whose treatment included chemotherapy. Peripheral blood was drawn at six visits: V03 (baseline), V05, V07, V10, V12 and V13. Of the approximately 30 treated patients, about 62% were male and about 38% were female, and the mean age was approximately 40 years. Prior to enrollment, patients had been given standard therapy consisting of radiotherapy alone, temozolomide alone, or radiochemotherapy with temozolomide, with the combination given to most patients. For exploratory analyses, fewer than 30 treated patients had longitudinal TCRB deep sequencing done wherever samples were available.

To note about this clone: This receptor's antigen is unknown. One base away there is no much larger clone; base qualities are not given.

The CDR3 numbers 13 residues from cysteine through phenylalanine. Only the CDR3 portion is preserved as DNA: 39 bases, with reading frame beginning at the first base. V ends up 8 bases short and J 7 bases short, with an unmatched junction base count of 8. The germline V gene supplies CDR1 SGHTA and CDR2 FQGNSA. Study-wide conclusions, independent of this receptor: No apparent relationship was observed between pseudoprogression and alterations in the top peripheral T cell clonotypes detected by TCRB sequencing. Availability determined which PBMC samples were chosen for TCRB deep sequencing. It was noted by the authors that analyses of patient blood samples could not be reproduced owing to sample limitations. Across multiple MHC alleles, vaccine-induced immune responses were seen in around 93% of patients.

Libraries were constructed by the immunoSEQ multiplex PCR assay. Following the manufacturer's protocol, the hsTCRB Kit was used to amplify rearranged TCR beta chain sequences. An Illumina MiSeq was used to sequence the TCRB libraries. The authors' analysis ran thus. The proprietary platform of the kit vendor was used for demultiplexing, trimming and gene mapping. TCRdb stores this immuneACCESS table with in-frame sequences only. Part of the clones is absent; in the studies checked, under half of the shortfall reflects unresolved V genes, and no reason is known for the rest. That table furnishes V, J and clone size, whereas the DNA furnished D and trimming. For this sample there are 60,000 or so clones; approximately 91% appear just once. The top ten clones comprise 1.9% of the sample. The time point tag for this specimen amounts to: week 11, during vaccination. Each vaccine dose was 300 ug of a 20-mer mutant IDH1 peptide in Montanide, given subcutaneously with topical imiquimod. The donors had newly diagnosed IDH1-mutant astrocytomas of WHO grade 3 or 4 that showed loss of nuclear ATRX. The samples were drawn from NOA16, a multicentre, single-arm, open-label phase I trial in Germany that tested a mutant IDH1 peptide vaccine in humans for the first time. Genomic DNA for TCRB sequencing was extracted from EDTA blood using the DNeasy Blood and Tissue Kit.

The material sequenced was PBMCs, taken from a glioma patient whose treatment included an IDH1 peptide vaccine. The chain is assembled from TRBV7-2 and TRBJ2-1; 7 junctional bases match TRBD1. This TCR derives from a middle-aged man with glioma. Read as DNA, the sequence is TGTGCCAGCGGTCCGGGACAGATAAATGAGCAGTTCTTC. It translates to CASGPGQINEQFF. The full variable domain, with segments outside the CDR3 supplied by the reference TRBV7-2 and TRBJ2-1 proteins, appears as GAGVSQSPSNKVTEKGKDVELRCDPISGHTALYWYRQSLGQGLEFLIYFQGNSAPDKSGLPSDRFSAERTGGSVSTLTIQRTQQEDSAVYLCASGPGQINEQFFGPGTRLTVL.